This T cell receptor (beta chain) stems from a study of CD8 T cells in Susac syndrome. Study-wide findings and caveats: In TEMRA cells and active patients, CD8+ clonal expansion in Susac reached its peak.

TCR beta sequencing covered blood CD8+ and CD4+ T cells. About this clonotype: Its antigen remains unknown.

V was shortened by 0 bases and J by 4 bases, with 10 bases between the two germline ends. Germline V lookup: CDR1 LGHDT, CDR2 YNNKEL (reference sequence). This CDR3 has 15 residues. Random hexamers served to reverse transcribe about 0.45 to 1 ug RNA. The authors amplified TCR beta CDR3 across 54 Vbeta and 13 Jbeta using immunoSEQ multiplex PCR. MiXCR, applied by TCRdb to the immunoSEQ multiplex PCR reads, yields one record per CDR3 protein. The table records about 82,000 distinct CDR3 sequences, about 96% of them present only once. Sequences were obtained from CD8+ T cells from PBMCs. This receptor was taken from a human donor with Susac syndrome. This chain connects TRBV3-1 to TRBJ2-1; D is ambiguous. This CDR3 reads CASSQEWNRYNEQFF. CDR3 nucleotide sequence: TGTGCCAGCAGCCAAGAATGGAACCGTTACAATGAGCAGTTCTTC.